This TCR beta chain is drawn from a study of CD8+ T cells in alopecia areata. For the study at large: The drug, oral tofacitinib, was given to treated patients at 5 to 10 mg twice daily. Whole-study findings and limits: Scalp and blood samples kept many expanded lesional clones throughout tofacitinib.

Documented treatment: oral pan-JAK inhibitor, 5-10 mg twice daily. Deletions cut 1 base from V and 4 bases from J, with 8 bases between. Germline CDR1 is SGHVS and CDR2 is FNYEAQ. The CDR3 has 13 amino acids. Reverse transcribed after extraction, RNA yielded cDNA as the sequencing template. Sequencing used immunoSEQ multiplex PCR; TCRdb keeps in-frame clones, though not all of them. The repertoire holds fewer than 100,000 clones, with roughly 64% as singletons. The count of this clone is one. Its specificity is unknown. Other DNA variants within this sample encode the same CDR3. This sequence was found in a human donor with alopecia areata. This rearrangement joins TRBV7-6 to TRBJ2-7, with no clear D. Sequencing used CD8+ T cells sorted from blood, obtained at week 4, from a patient treated with tofacitinib. In DNA, the CDR3 is TGTGCCAGCAGCTTAGGCCCTTCTTACGAGCAGTACTTC. This sequence encodes CASSLGPSYEQYF.